This T cell receptor (beta chain) was captured by sequencing in a study of blood T cell repertoires in COVID-19. Study-wide background: Donors in the United States, Italy and Spain gave samples during acute or convalescent COVID-19. T cells, B-cell-depleted T cells, or PBMCs supplied cDNA or gDNA.

From germline, CDR1 is SGHTA and CDR2 FQGNSA. This CDR3 spans 15 amino acids. Trimming took 3 bases from V and 4 from J, leaving 14 bases between them. In the authors' workflow: Estimates of nucleated cell counts were drawn from the amplification of reference gene primers. Clones were read by immunoSEQ multiplex PCR, and TCRdb kept only the in-frame ones, dropping some. V and J calls and clone size are as listed in that table; D and trimming were resolved from the DNA. This sample has about 52,000 clones, with approximately 83% found just once. Sequenced: peripheral blood. The V call is TRBV7-2, the J call TRBJ2-3; the D gene is possibly TRBD2 (6 bases). This sequence was found in an older man with active COVID-19. CDR3 sequence reads: CASSFAGRGPDTQYF. DNA of the CDR3: TGTGCCAGCAGCTTTGCGGGGCGGGGCCCAGATACGCAGTATTTT.